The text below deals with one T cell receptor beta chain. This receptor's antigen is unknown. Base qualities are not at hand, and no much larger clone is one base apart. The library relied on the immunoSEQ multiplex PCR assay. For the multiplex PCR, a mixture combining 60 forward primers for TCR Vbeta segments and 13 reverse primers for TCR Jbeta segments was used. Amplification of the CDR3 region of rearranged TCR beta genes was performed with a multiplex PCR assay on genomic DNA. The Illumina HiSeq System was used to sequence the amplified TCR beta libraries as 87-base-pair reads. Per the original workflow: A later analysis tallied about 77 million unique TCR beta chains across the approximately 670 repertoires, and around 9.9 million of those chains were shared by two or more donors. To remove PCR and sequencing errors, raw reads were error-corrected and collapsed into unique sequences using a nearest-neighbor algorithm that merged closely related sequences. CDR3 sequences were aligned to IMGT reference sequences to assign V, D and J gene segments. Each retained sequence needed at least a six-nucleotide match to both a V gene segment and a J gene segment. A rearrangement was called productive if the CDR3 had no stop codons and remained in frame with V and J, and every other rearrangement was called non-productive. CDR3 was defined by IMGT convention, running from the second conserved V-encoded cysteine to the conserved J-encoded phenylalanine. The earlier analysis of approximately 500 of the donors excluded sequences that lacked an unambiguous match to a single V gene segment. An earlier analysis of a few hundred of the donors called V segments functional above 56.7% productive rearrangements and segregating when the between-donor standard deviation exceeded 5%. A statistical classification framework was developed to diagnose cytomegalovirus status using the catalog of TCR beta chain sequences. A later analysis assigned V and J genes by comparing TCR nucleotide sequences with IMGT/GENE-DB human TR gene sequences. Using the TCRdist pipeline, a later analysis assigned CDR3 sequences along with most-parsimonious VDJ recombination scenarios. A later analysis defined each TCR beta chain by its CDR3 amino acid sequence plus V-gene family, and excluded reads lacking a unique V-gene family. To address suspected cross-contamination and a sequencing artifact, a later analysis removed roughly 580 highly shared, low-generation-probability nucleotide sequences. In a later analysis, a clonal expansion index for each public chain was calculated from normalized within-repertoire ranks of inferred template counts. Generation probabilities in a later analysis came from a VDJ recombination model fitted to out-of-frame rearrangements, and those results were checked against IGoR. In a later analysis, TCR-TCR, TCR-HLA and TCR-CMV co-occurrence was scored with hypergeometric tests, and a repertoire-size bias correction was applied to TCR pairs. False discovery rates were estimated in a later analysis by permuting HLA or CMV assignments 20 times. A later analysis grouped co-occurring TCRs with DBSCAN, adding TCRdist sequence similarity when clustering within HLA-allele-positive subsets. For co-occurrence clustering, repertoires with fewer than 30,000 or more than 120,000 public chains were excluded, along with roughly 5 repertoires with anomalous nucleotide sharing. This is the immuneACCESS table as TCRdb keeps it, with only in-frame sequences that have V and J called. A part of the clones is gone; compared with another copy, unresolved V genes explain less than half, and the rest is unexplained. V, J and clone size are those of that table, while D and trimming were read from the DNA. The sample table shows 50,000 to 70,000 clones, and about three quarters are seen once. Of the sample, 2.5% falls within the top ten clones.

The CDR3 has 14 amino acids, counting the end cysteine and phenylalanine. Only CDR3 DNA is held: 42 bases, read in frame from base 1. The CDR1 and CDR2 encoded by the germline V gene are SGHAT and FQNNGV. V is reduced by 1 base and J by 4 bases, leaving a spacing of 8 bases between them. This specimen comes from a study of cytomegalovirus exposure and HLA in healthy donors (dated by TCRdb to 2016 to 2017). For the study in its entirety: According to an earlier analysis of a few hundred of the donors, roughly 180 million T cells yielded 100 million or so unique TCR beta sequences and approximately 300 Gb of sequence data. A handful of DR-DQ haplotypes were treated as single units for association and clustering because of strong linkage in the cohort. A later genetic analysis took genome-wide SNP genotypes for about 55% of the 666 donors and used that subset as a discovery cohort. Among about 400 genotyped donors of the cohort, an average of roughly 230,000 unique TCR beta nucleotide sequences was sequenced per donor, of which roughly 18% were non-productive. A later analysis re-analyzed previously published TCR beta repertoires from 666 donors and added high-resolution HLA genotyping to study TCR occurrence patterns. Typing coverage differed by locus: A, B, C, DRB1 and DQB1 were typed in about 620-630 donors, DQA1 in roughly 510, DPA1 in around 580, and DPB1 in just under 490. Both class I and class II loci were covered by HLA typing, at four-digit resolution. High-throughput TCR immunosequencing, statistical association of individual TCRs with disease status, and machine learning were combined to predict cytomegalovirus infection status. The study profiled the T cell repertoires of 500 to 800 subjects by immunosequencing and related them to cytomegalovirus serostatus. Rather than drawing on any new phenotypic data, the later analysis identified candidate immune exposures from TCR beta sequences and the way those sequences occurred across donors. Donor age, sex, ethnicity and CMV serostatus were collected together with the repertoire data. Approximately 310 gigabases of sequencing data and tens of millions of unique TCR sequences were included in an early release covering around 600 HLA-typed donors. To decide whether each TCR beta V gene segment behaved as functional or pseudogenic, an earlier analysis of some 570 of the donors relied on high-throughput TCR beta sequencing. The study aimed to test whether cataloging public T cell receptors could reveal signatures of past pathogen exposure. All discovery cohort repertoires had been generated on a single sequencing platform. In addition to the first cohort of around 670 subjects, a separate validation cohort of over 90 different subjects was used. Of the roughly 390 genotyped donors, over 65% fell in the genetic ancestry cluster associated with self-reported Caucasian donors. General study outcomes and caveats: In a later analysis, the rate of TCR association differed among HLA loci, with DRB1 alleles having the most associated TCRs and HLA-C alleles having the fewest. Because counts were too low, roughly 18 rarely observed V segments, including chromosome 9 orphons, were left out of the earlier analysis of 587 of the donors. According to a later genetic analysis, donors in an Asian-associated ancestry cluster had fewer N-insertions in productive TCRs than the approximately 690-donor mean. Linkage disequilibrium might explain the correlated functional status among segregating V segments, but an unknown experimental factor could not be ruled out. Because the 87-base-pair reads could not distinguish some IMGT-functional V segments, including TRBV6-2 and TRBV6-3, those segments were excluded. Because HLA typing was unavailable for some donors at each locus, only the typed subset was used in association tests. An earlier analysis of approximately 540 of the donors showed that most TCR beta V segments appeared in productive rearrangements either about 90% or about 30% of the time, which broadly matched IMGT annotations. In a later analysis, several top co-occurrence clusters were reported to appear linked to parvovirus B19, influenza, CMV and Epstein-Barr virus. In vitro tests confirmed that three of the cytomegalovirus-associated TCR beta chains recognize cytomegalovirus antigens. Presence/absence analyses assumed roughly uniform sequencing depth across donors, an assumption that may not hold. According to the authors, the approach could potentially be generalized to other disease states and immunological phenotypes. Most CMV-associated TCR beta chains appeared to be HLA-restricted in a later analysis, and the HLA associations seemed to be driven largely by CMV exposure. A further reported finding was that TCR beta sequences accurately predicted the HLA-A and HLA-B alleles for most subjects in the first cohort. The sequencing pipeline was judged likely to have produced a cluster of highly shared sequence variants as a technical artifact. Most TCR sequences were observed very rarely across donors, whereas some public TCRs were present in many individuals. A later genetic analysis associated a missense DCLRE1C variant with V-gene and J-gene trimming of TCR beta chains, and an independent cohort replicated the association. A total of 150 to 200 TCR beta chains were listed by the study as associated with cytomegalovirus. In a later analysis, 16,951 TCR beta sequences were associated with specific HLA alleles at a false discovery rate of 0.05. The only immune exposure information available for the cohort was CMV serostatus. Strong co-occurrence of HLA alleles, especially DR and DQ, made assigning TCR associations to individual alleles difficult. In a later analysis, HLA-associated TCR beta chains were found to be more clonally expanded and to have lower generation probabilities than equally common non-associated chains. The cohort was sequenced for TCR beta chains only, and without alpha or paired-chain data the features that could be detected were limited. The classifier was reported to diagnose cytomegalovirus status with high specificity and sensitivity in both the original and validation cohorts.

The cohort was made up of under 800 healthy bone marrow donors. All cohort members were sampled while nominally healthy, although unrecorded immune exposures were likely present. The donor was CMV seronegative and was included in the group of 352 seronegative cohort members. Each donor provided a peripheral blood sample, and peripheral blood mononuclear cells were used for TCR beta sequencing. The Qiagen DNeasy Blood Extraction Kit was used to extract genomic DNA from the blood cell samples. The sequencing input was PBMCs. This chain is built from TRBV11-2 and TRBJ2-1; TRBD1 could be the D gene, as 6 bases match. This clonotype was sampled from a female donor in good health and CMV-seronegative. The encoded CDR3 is CASSLVGGYNEQFF. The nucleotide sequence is TGTGCCAGCAGCTTAGTAGGGGGTTACAATGAGCAGTTCTTC.